This TCR beta chain was sequenced for a study of CXCR3-negative and CXCR3-positive naive CD8 T cells. CDR3 length: 15 amino acids. Germline CDR1 is SGHNT and CDR2 is YYREEE (reference sequence). Through 5' RACE with UMI labels, the TRB cDNA libraries were prepared. Reanalyzing the 5' RACE reads, TCRdb keeps one entry per CDR3 protein, without DNA. The sample's table shows fewer than 60,000 distinct CDR3 sequences. The rearrangement uses TRBV5-4 and TRBJ2-5. Source material: naive CXCR3- CD8+ T cells from blood. Stated subset: CD45RO-CCR7+CD27+CD95- naive CD8+ T cells lacking CXCR3 (TNR3-). This receptor was taken from a human donor in good health. Some clones in this sample may be carry-over from other donors' samples. This CDR3 reads CASSLVGQDQETQYF.